These 21 T cell receptor beta chains were all obtained from the same sample, sequenced in a study of cytomegalovirus exposure and HLA in healthy donors. PCR used 60 Vbeta primers and 13 Jbeta primers. Clones were sequenced by immunoSEQ multiplex PCR, and TCRdb holds only the in-frame ones, with some missing. This sample has approximately 160,000 clones; 68% occur once, and the top ten carry 2.5% to 3%. Sequenced material: PBMCs. The source of these receptors is a woman between 35 and 50 years old in good health and CMV-seropositive.

The rearrangement links TRBV11-3 to TRBJ2-3; 10 bases agree with TRBD2. CDR1 and CDR2 (germline): SGHNT, YENEEA. Trimming took 4 bases from V and 4 from J; bases not matched to a gene: 8. This CDR3 region has 16 residues. DNA of the CDR3: TGTGCCAGCAGCTGGTCTAGCGGGAGTGGTGCAGATACGCAGTATTTT. Its protein is CASSWSSGSGADTQYF. Together with reference TRBV11-3 and TRBJ2-3, the CDR3 gives the full variable domain: EAGVVQSPRYKIIEKKQPVAFWCNPISGHNTLYWYLQNLGQGPELLIRYENEEAVDDSQLPKDRFSAERLKGVDSTLKIQPAELGDSAVYLCASSWSSGSGADTQYFGPGTRLTVL.

The chain recombines TRBV5-1 with TRBJ1-1; a weak D match, TRBD1 (6 bases). Per germline, CDR1 SGHRS and CDR2 YFSETQ. Trimming shortened V by 1 base and J by 3 bases, and 19 bases separated the two germline ends. The CDR3 contains 17 residues. The CDR3 coding sequence is TGCGCCAGCAGCTTGCCCTCAGGGGACAACGGATACACTGAAGCTTTCTTT. This translates into CASSLPSGDNGYTEAFF.

CDR3 in DNA: TGTGCCAGCAGATCTGACAGGCGAGGCACTGAAGCTTTCTTT. Encoded protein: CASRSDRRGTEAFF. This sequence joins TRBV28 and TRBJ1-1, with D maybe TRBD1 (6 bases). Germline CDR1 and CDR2: MDHEN and SYDVKM. Trimming took 6 bases from V and 4 from J, leaving 15 bases between them. The length of the CDR3 is 14 residues.

This clone has only a few counts. The chain carries TRBV6-6 and TRBJ2-2; the match to TRBD2 covers 8 bases. Germline V gene sequence: CDR1 MNHNY, CDR2 SVGAGI (reference sequence). This CDR3 has 14 amino acids. Germline trimming cut 9 bases from V and 3 bases from J; bases unmatched to any gene: 6. The CDR3 DNA follows: TGTGCCAGTACGGGGGGGCGCGACACCGGGGAGCTGTTTTTT. This sequence encodes CASTGGRDTGELFF.

This sequence joins TRBV5-1 and TRBJ1-1; TRBD1 agrees at 7 bases. Per germline, CDR1 SGHRS and CDR2 YFSETQ. V shed 6 bases, J shed 5 bases, and the junction held 13 bases outside the gene matches. This CDR3 region has 15 residues. The chain's CDR3 is CASTQSGGRGTEAFF. For the CDR3, the DNA is TGCGCCAGCACCCAGTCAGGGGGGCGTGGGACTGAAGCTTTCTTT.

Details on this clone: A read error may account for a junction end that differs from germline. The rearrangement uses TRBV6-5 and TRBJ1-2, with D perhaps matching TRBD1 (6 bases). There are 14 residues in the CDR3. Per germline, CDR1 MNHEY and CDR2 SVGAGI. CDR3 nucleotide sequence: TGTGCCAGCACCCCAGGGGTAAGCTCACATGGCTACCCCTTC. This sequence encodes CASTPGVSSHGYPF.

The chain recombines TRBV7-2 with TRBJ2-3; D possibly corresponds to TRBD1 (5 bases). CDR3 length: 16 amino acids. Trimming removed 6 bases from V and 3 bases from J, with 19 bases in between. CDR1 is SGHTA and CDR2 is FQGNSA in the germline V gene. The CDR3 loop is CASRPFKGELTDTQYF. In DNA form, the CDR3 reads TGTGCCAGCAGACCTTTTAAAGGGGAATTAACAGATACGCAGTATTTT.

There are a few counts of this clone. This chain connects TRBV5-4 to TRBJ1-5; D perhaps matches TRBD1 (5 bases). This CDR3 is built from 12 residues. Germline values: CDR1 SGHNT, CDR2 YYREEE (reference sequence). The V and J ends lost 3 bases and 5 bases respectively, with 6 bases between them. CDR3 nucleotides: TGTGCCAGCAGCTGGGGGGATCAGCCCCAGCATTTT. Translated, it gives CASSWGDQPQHF.

The chain joins TRBV6-4 to TRBJ2-1, with TRBD2 identical over 10 bases. CDR3 size: 15 residues. With 6 bases clipped from V and 6 bases from J, the junction kept 8 bases outside the gene matches. Germline CDR1 MRHNA, CDR2 SNTAGT. In DNA, the CDR3 is TGTGCCAGCAGCAGATCGGGACTAGCGTTCAATGAGCAGTTCTTC. This gives the protein CASSRSGLAFNEQFF.

The J gene is TRBJ1-2, the V gene TRBV9; 7 nucleotides agree with TRBD1. Germline V CDR1 and CDR2: SGDLS, YYNGEE. Trimming removed 3 bases from V and 3 bases from J; junction bases left unmatched: 8. The CDR3 is 15 residues long. CDR3 DNA: TGTGCCAGCAGCGCAAGATCCGGGACAGACTATGGCTACACCTTC. Encoded protein: CASSARSGTDYGYTF.

The chain employs TRBV2 and TRBJ1-2; TRBD1 agrees at 8 bases. Per germline, CDR1 SNHLY and CDR2 FYNNEI. The trim removed 10 bases at V and 8 bases at J, leaving 15 bases unmatched. This CDR3 spans 14 amino acids. Here the CDR3 reads CATQGVIRGSGYTF. For the CDR3, the DNA is TGTGCCACACAGGGGGTCATCAGGGGAAGCGGCTACACCTTC.

This clone was recorded a few times. Written as DNA, the CDR3 is TGTGCCGTCGGATGGACACCCTACGAGCAGTACTTC. It specifies CAVGWTPYEQYF. V is TRBV6-5 and J is TRBJ2-5; perhaps TRBD1 as D (5 bases). The last part of the DNA fits TRBJ2-7 better; the J call may be wrong. The CDR3 is made up of 12 amino acids. Germline CDR1 is MNHEY and CDR2 is SVGAGI.

This sequence joins TRBV18 and TRBJ1-1; D gene ambiguous. V was shortened by 3 bases and J by 4 bases, with 9 bases between the two germline ends. The CDR3 extends over 13 amino acids. CDR1 is KGHSH, CDR2 LQKENI, per germline. The CDR3 nucleotides read TGTGCCAGCTCACCTTACAGCTCCACTGAAGCTTTCTTT. Its protein product is CASSPYSSTEAFF.

V and J are TRBV28 and TRBJ2-1; D is unclear. The germline gives CDR1 MDHEN, CDR2 SYDVKM. Deletions cut 6 bases from V and 0 bases from J, with 6 bases between. The CDR3 sequence is 13 residues long. The CDR3 region is CASSPSSYNEQFF. In nucleotides, the CDR3 is TGTGCCAGCAGCCCCAGCTCCTACAATGAGCAGTTCTTC.

This clone was picked up one time. The gene calls are TRBV9 and TRBJ1-3; 8 bases match TRBD1. The CDR3 totals 15 residues. The V segment lost 2 bases and the J segment 7 bases; nucleotides outside the gene matches: 8. The V gene's germline CDR1 is SGDLS and CDR2 YYNGEE. DNA for the CDR3: TGTGCCAGCAGCGTCGGGTACAGGGGGGCGAACACCATATATTTT. Protein product: CASSVGYRGANTIYF.

This chain joins TRBV5-4 and TRBJ2-3, with D perhaps matching TRBD2 (5 bases). V was shortened by 4 bases and J by 0 bases, with 12 bases between the two germline ends. Germline V lookup: CDR1 SGHNT, CDR2 YYREEE (reference sequence). The CDR3 contains 15 residues. In DNA, the CDR3 is TGTGCCAGCAGCCCGGACTTAGCTAGCACAGATACGCAGTATTTT. Protein product: CASSPDLASTDTQYF.

The chain joins TRBV7-2 to TRBJ1-2; TRBD1 agrees at 11 bases. CDR1 is SGHTA and CDR2 is FQGNSA in the germline V gene. The J segment lost 13 bases and the V segment lost 1 base, leaving 8 bases of the junction unmatched. The CDR3 extends over 14 amino acids. The CDR3 nucleotides are TGTGCCAGCAGCTTAGAACCGGGACAGGGGGACGGCACCTTC. It yields the protein CASSLEPGQGDGTF.

There are a few counts of this clone. The chain combines TRBV6-6 with TRBJ1-4, with 10 bases that match TRBD1. After removal of 6 bases from V and 0 bases from J, the junction contained 4 bases not matched to a gene. The CDR3 is 16 residues long. CDR1 and CDR2 (germline): MNHNY, SVGAGI (reference sequence). CDR3 in DNA: TGTGCCAGCAGACGGACAGGGGGGGCAACTAATGAAAAACTGTTTTTT. It yields the protein CASRRTGGATNEKLFF.

The rearrangement joins TRBV6-1 to TRBJ2-7; 8 bases line up with TRBD1. CDR3 length: 13 residues. V dropped 8 bases and J dropped 4; count of bases not matched to a gene: 7. Germline CDR1 MNHNS, CDR2 SASEGT. The CDR3 region has the DNA TGTGCCAGCCGGGACAGGTTGATGTACGAGCAGTACTTC. It translates to CASRDRLMYEQYF.

V is TRBV4-3 and J is TRBJ2-3; D is undetermined. V lost 0 bases and J 2 bases, leaving 6 bases between the germline ends. Germline V gene data show CDR1 as LGHNA and CDR2 as YSLEER. The CDR3 is 14 amino acids. The CDR3 DNA reads TGCGCCAGCAGCCAAGACGTCCTCACAGATACGCAGTATTTT. Protein: CASSQDVLTDTQYF.

The chain couples TRBV6-4 to TRBJ1-4, with 7 nucleotides matching TRBD1. CDR3 length: 15 residues. Trimming took 6 bases from V and 6 from J; bases not matched to a gene: 10. Per germline, CDR1 MRHNA and CDR2 SNTAGT. The CDR3 DNA reads as TGTGCCAGCAGCGCCAGACAGGGTAGGCATGAAAAACTGTTTTTT. This encodes CASSARQGRHEKLFF.